This entry features one TCR beta chain sequence. The target antigen is unknown. This sample is drawn from a study of OX40 agonist ivuxolimab in advanced cancers. Study-wide context: Patients enrolled in dose escalation were diagnosed with hepatocellular carcinoma, melanoma, renal cell or head and neck cancer. Notes on the study in general: Nonresponders included some who also had low normalized T-cell clonal expansion.

Libraries were prepared by immunoSEQ multiplex PCR; TCRdb keeps only in-frame clonotypes and omits some of them. The repertoire holds under 150,000 clones, with just over 90% as singletons. V lost 7 bases and J lost 0; bases outside the gene matches: 13. This CDR3 is 19 amino acids long. Looked up from germline, CDR1 is LNHDA and CDR2 is SQIVND (reference sequence). The starting material was CD4+ or CD8+ T cells sorted from blood, obtained in a trial of the OX40 agonist ivuxolimab. The rearrangement links TRBV19 to TRBJ2-5; 14 bases align to TRBD2. This clonotype was sampled from an adult with an advanced solid tumor such as melanoma, head and neck, liver or kidney cancer. CDR3 coding DNA: TGTGCCAGTACCCAGGCCGGGACTAGCGGGAGAGTCCACCAAGAGACCCAGTACTTC. It encodes CASTQAGTSGRVHQETQYF. The full variable domain, rest sourced from reference TRBV19 and TRBJ2-5, is DGGITQSPKYLFRKEGQNVTLSCEQNLNHDAMYWYRQDPGQGLRLIYYSQIVNDFQKGDIAEGYSVSREKKESFPLTVTSAQKNPTAFYLCASTQAGTSGRVHQETQYFGPGTRLLVL.